The rows below give T cell receptor beta chains drawn from one sample of a study of vaccination and CD4 T cells after COVID-19. What these receptors recognize is not known. TCRdb recomputed calls from the PCR reads with MiXCR, one row per CDR3 protein. The data hold 6,500 to 9,000 distinct CDR3 sequences, with approximately 33% observed a single time. The sequencing sample was made of CD4+ T cells from blood, cultured in vitro. These receptors originate from a human donor in good health. CDR3s include the opening cysteine and the closing phenylalanine or tryptophan. D genes are given only for firm matches. Clone size is shown for a subset of rows, as once, few, many or a class of expanded clone.

length	D	size	V	CDR3
11	NA	few	TRBV12-3/TRBV12-4	CASRIGIGAFF
15	NA	NA	TRBV27	CASSFGGRTNYGYTF
16	TRBD1	NA	TRBV7-2	CASSLATRDRGKGYAF
17	TRBD2	NA	TRBV27	CASSLRLAGGKYNEQFF
12	TRBD1	NA	TRBV10-3	CAMGTDTDTQYF
15	NA	NA	TRBV6-2/TRBV6-3	CASTRVVANTGELFF
15	NA	few	TRBV7-2	CASSSTRTEKETQYF
14	TRBD1	NA	TRBV10-3	CAISRQGTNYGYTF
15	NA	NA	TRBV6-1	CASSEPTGAKNIQYF
12	TRBD1	few	TRBV6-1	CAGQGNTGELFF
12	NA	NA	TRBV4-3	CAPRGGQETQYF
13	NA	few	TRBV19	CASSIEPDGELFF
16	NA	NA	TRBV5-6	CASSLVQATFTDTQYF
13	NA	NA	TRBV2	CAIFSPGLYGYTF
13	NA	large	TRBV6-2/TRBV6-3	CASREGWLNEQFF
16	NA	NA	TRBV7-8	CASIQGTGGRGQPQHF
11	NA	NA	TRBV30	CAVQGFTEAFF
14	TRBD2	NA	TRBV7-2	CASSLGAGVWEQYF
15	NA	NA	TRBV19	CASSIGPKSTGELFF
15	NA	few	TRBV10-3	CAIRDIVGVNYGYTF
16	NA	NA	TRBV7-9	CASSPTFGANTGELFF
14	NA	few	TRBV7-9	CASSFATINSPLHF
13	NA	few	TRBV20-1	CSATQGYGETQYF
15	NA	NA	TRBV20-1	CSARDLGGQLDTQYF
14	NA	NA	TRBV20-1	CSAMVSGPSYEQYF
16	TRBD1	few	TRBV7-2	CASSYPGQGFTGELFF
17	NA	NA	TRBV15	CATSRAQGSPGANVLTF
13	TRBD1	NA	TRBV20-1	CSARRQGTDTQYF
17	TRBD1	few	TRBV7-6	CASSGRQGIGSYNEQFF
14	TRBD2	NA	TRBV20-1	CSASGSGGASTQYF
16	NA	NA	TRBV4-2	CASSQDRGYLSDTQYF
17	TRBD2	hyperexpanded	TRBV24-1	CATSDSTSGRGPGELFF
15	NA	few	TRBV7-8	CASSLARVAGETQYF
13	NA	NA	TRBV6-5	CASSWTVDTEAFF
10	NA	NA	TRBV7-2	CASAEYEQYF
18	NA	NA	TRBV6-1	CASSPYLPGSSIYNEQFF
14	TRBD2	few	TRBV14	CASSHTGTSGSEYF
14	TRBD1	NA	TRBV10-3	CAIRGQGDNSPLHF
15	NA	NA	TRBV9	CASSVVPFLNSPLHF
15	NA	NA	TRBV28	CASSFFGTHSYEQYF
14	NA	NA	TRBV9	CASSEGPPGGGYTF
14	NA	NA	TRBV5-1	CASRLRGYNSPLHF
12	TRBD1	NA	TRBV29-1	CSVEGQGDEQYF
17	NA	NA	TRBV4-1	CASSQEGLAHSNQPQHF
15	TRBD1	NA	TRBV12-3/TRBV12-4	CASSSPGQGHDEQYF
16	TRBD1	NA	TRBV5-4	CASSPGQGLTNYGYTF
11	NA	NA	TRBV29-1	CSVEGQGGYTF
14	NA	NA	TRBV12-3/TRBV12-4	CASRKQGSNTEAFF